This T cell receptor (beta chain) was recovered during a study of T cell repertoires in cytomegalovirus infection. TCRdb processed the reads anew with MiXCR; each CDR3 protein has one entry. Here the sample spans hundreds of thousands of distinct CDR3 sequences, roughly a sixth being singletons. V gave up 2 bases and J gave up 7 bases, with 19 bases separating them. CDR3 size: 16 residues. Germline CDR1 is SGHDT and CDR2 is YYEEEE. Sequenced sample: PBMCs. The chain links TRBV5-6 to TRBJ2-1; a possible D gene is TRBD2 (5 bases). The origin of this receptor is a human donor in good health (CMV status not recorded). Some clones in this sample may be carry-over from other donors' samples. The CDR3 region has the DNA TGTGCCAGCAGCTTTTTCCCTTCGGCCCCGGGGAATGAGCAGTTCTTC. Residues: CASSFFPSAPGNEQFF.